The clone carrying this T cell receptor (beta chain) has just a few counts. Its antigen is not known. The CDR3 covers 17 residues. J was trimmed by 2 bases and V by 5 bases; bases with no gene match: 13. Per germline, CDR1 LNHDA and CDR2 SQIVND (reference sequence). This specimen belongs to a study of CD8+CD57+ T cells in acquired aplastic anemia. Study details: The sorted CD4+ and CD8+ cells yielded an average approximately 3.2 ug of DNA.

General study findings and limits: The same twenty-nine CD8+ CDR3 sequences occurred in patients and in controls.

The template used for profiling TCR beta VDJ and CDR3 was genomic DNA. TCRdb reprocessed the reads via MiXCR and lists one record per CDR3 protein. Counted here are 450,000 to 600,000 distinct CDR3 sequences, 25% to 40% occurring once; the ten biggest clones make up less than 1%. All patients picked for sequencing had shown, by flow cytometry, an expansion of CD8+CD57+ cells. The V gene is TRBV19, the J gene TRBJ2-7, with 9 bases identical to TRBD2. The clonotype comes from a human donor with aplastic anemia. Source material: sorted CD4+, CD8+, or CD8+CD57+ T cells (not recorded which) from PBMCs. DNA of the CDR3: TGTGCCAGTAGTCTCGACTCTAGCGGGAACCGAGCCTACGAGCAGTACTTC. Translating gives CASSLDSSGNRAYEQYF.